This T cell receptor (beta chain) was identified during a study of OX40 agonist ivuxolimab in advanced cancers. Whole-study context: Patients undergoing dose escalation presented with hepatocellular carcinoma, melanoma, renal cell or head and neck cancer.

Study-wide points: Expanded clones tended on average to be more numerous among CD8+ T cells than CD4+. Several nonresponders also turned out to have low normalized T-cell clonal expansion. Clonal expansion by week 6 occurred in CD4+ and CD8+ blood T cells (at 0.1 to 3.0 mg/kg).

Clones were read by immunoSEQ multiplex PCR, and TCRdb kept only the in-frame ones, dropping some. The sample has roughly 67,000 clones; around nine tenths are singletons. V lost 5 bases to trimming and J lost 7 bases; unmatched junction nucleotides: 10. This CDR3 has 16 residues. CDR1 MDHEN and CDR2 SYDVKM come from the germline V gene. Comments on this clone: What it binds is unknown.

This clonotype originated in an adult with an advanced solid tumor such as melanoma, head and neck, liver or kidney cancer. The sample in question was CD4+ or CD8+ T cells sorted from blood, obtained in a trial of the OX40 agonist ivuxolimab. The chain has TRBV28 and TRBJ2-1, with 11 bases aligning to TRBD2. CDR3 amino acids: CASSGSGRARGNEQFF. CDR3 bases: TGTGCCAGCAGTGGTAGCGGGAGGGCCCGCGGGAATGAGCAGTTCTTC.